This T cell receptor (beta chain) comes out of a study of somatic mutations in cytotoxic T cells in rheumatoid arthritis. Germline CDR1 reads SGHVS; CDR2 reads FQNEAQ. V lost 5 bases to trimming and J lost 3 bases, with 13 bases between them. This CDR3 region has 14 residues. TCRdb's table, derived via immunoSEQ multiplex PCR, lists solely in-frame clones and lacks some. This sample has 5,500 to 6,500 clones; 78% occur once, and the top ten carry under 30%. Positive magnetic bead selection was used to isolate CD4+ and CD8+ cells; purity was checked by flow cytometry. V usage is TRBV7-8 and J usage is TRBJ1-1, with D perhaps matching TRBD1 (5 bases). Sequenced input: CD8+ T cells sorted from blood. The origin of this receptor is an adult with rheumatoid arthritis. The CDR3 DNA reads TGTGCCAGCAGCCCTGGGACGGTCGACACTGAAGCTTTCTTT. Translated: CASSPGTVDTEAFF.